This is a list of T cell receptor beta chains from one sample in a study of shared clonotypes between healthy human individuals. Profiling relied on immunoSEQ multiplex PCR, and the TCRdb table lists in-frame clones only, not all of them. The profile shows around 2,000,000 clones, about 95% of them singletons. Sequencing was carried out using naive CD8+ T cells sorted from blood. Receptor source: a man aged 18 to 29 in good health. CDR3s include the opening cysteine and the closing phenylalanine or tryptophan.

>TRBV5-4|TRBJ1-1
CASSKWTLSFTEAFF
>TRBV19|TRBJ2-7
CASSTTGVGNEQYF
>TRBV5-6|TRBJ2-7
CASSLDLAGGHEQYF
>TRBV10-2|TRBJ2-1
CASSEGSGPSYNEQFF
>TRBV5-6|TRBJ2-7
CASSHPNPYEQYF
>TRBV28|TRBJ2-7
CASSQRGRFAEQYF
>TRBV4-3|TRBJ2-3
CASSQLAGIDTQYF
>TRBV5-4|TRBJ2-7
CASSFQSSEQYF
>TRBV21-1|TRBJ1-2
CASSVPDRGSGYTF
>TRBV18|TRBJ2-7
CASSPPGQAVTYEQYF
>TRBV13|TRBJ2-7
CASSLQDSYEQYF
>TRBV28|TRBJ2-5
CASSFGTSEQETQYF
>TRBV7-9|TRBJ1-1
CASRSGQYEAFF
>TRBV6-1|TRBJ2-1
CASSKASGSYEQFF
>TRBV9|TRBJ2-1
CASSVRLLGSSYNEQFF
>TRBV27|TRBJ1-3
CASSPWGRSGNTIYF
>TRBV11-2|TRBJ2-7
CASSSPDRESSYEQYF
>TRBV7-9|TRBJ1-4
CASSLPTGYGEKLFF
>TRBV4-3|TRBJ2-3
CASSQEEASFTDTQYF
>TRBV2|TRBJ2-7
CASSDPPVPYEQYF
>TRBV5-6|TRBJ1-2
CASSQTEIANYGYTF
>TRBV29-1|TRBJ2-7
CSVVRVGDYEQYF
>TRBV4-3|TRBJ1-4
CASSQGPPVYNEKLFF
>TRBV19|TRBJ1-1
CASKQIGGTEAFF
>TRBV4-1|TRBJ2-7
CASSPLAGGTYEQYF
>TRBV5-5|TRBJ2-7
CASSYGTGLYEQYF
>TRBV4-3|TRBJ1-3
CASSQDGQGGNTIYF
>TRBV19|TRBJ1-1
CASSATTEAFF
>TRBV11-2|TRBJ2-3
CASSEGRGITDTQYF
>TRBV30|TRBJ2-1
CASGQGNEQFF
>TRBV6-5|TRBJ1-1
CASTPSAGEAFF
>TRBV4-1|TRBJ2-3
CASRQNSRDTQYF
>TRBV4-1|TRBJ2-7
CASSLRASSYEQYF
>TRBV27|TRBJ2-5
CASRLAGGETQYF
>TRBV27|TRBJ2-3
CASSFTSGTTDTQYF
>TRBV18|TRBJ2-7
CASSPNDRAAYEQYF
>TRBV6-5|TRBJ2-1
CASSSAVHNEQFF
>TRBV13|TRBJ1-3
CASSSAPRSPGNTIYF
>TRBV5-1|TRBJ1-2
CASSFLPTNDGYTF
>TRBV13|TRBJ2-7
CASSHPWDLSYEQYF